This T cell receptor beta chain originates from a study of blood T cell repertoires in COVID-19. Across the whole study: Both acute and convalescent COVID-19 samples were obtained from the United States, Italy and Spain. In each case, the material was cDNA or gDNA derived from T cells, B-cell-depleted T cells, or PBMCs.

As processed by the authors: Estimated nucleated cell counts came from reference gene primer amplification. Profiled with immunoSEQ multiplex PCR; TCRdb holds only in-frame clones, not every one. D and trimming were read from the DNA, whereas the V and J calls and clone size are those reported in that table. The table lists about 270,000 clones, around 87% of them singletons. At least ten counts were recorded for this clone. Before being deemed recovered, Cohort 3 donors had two negative PCRs, clearance, or symptom resolution. The receptor's source is a woman younger than 30 who had recovered from COVID-19. Sequenced input: PBMCs or T cells enriched from blood (not recorded which).

CDR3 sequence: CASREGTGIHEQYF. The CDR3 nucleotides are TGTGCCAGCAGAGAGGGGACAGGGATCCACGAGCAGTACTTC. This chain uses TRBV5-6 with TRBJ2-7, with TRBD1 matching over 9 bases. CDR3 size: 14 residues. Per germline, CDR1 SGHDT and CDR2 YYEEEE. V lost 5 bases to trimming and J lost 5 bases; unmatched junction nucleotides: 8. The full variable domain, in which reference TRBV5-6 and TRBJ2-7 provide the parts outside the CDR3, is DAGVTQSPTHLIKTRGQQVTLRCSPKSGHDTVSWYQQALGQGPQFIFQYYEEEERQRGNFPDRFSGHQFPNYSSELNVNALLLGDSALYLCASREGTGIHEQYFGPGTRLTVT.